A single T cell receptor (beta chain) is shown here with its context. Antigen: not known. This record comes from a study of blood T cells in healthy people across ages. As for the study in general: With template switching, about one barcoded beta molecule was captured per two T cells. Study-wide findings and caveats: Per million T cells, TCR beta diversity dropped roughly linearly as age increased. One million T cells yielded diversity estimates that were considered underestimates.

A second PCR, run for about 7 to 11 cycles, used a sample-barcoded 5' primer plus a J-beta primer mix. TCRdb fed the 5' RACE reads into MiXCR, producing one record per CDR3 protein. This table has roughly 1,800,000 distinct CDR3 sequences, 49% appearing once. Each donor gave approximately 9.7 milliliters of peripheral blood. Germline CDR1 reads MNHEY; CDR2 reads SMNVEV (reference sequence). The CDR3 runs 15 residues. Trimming shortened V by 5 bases and J by 4 bases, and 17 bases separated the two germline ends. The origin of this receptor is a middle-aged woman in good health. V usage is TRBV27 and J usage is TRBJ1-2; D remains ambiguous. Sequencing was carried out using blood. CDR3 in amino acids: CASSPPPIGGYGYTF. The CDR3 nucleotides read TGTGCCAGCAGTCCCCCCCCCATCGGCGGCTATGGCTACACCTTC.